The source of this T cell receptor (beta chain) is a study of blood T cell repertoires in COVID-19. Original analysis: Researchers report that nucleated cell counts were estimated from reference gene primer amplification. Assay: immunoSEQ multiplex PCR; the TCRdb copy retains only in-frame clones and omits some. That table gives V, J and clone size, and the DNA gave D and trimming. The data hold 250,000 to 350,000 clones, with about nine tenths observed a single time. CDR1 MDHEN and CDR2 SYDVKM come from the germline V gene. V lost 6 bases, J lost 1 base, and 21 bases lay in between. This CDR3 region has 17 residues.

The V gene is TRBV28, the J gene TRBJ1-1; D gene uncertain. This TCR derives from a woman in her 30s with active or convalescent COVID-19. The sequencing input was peripheral blood. The CDR3 DNA reads as TGTGCCAGCAGCCAATTACGGACCCCACTAGGGAACACTGAAGCTTTCTTT. Translating gives CASSQLRTPLGNTEAFF.